Shown below are 23 T cell receptor beta chains from a single sample sequenced in a study of shared clonotypes between healthy human individuals. Some clones are missing from TCRdb's copy, which holds only in-frame ones; the method was immunoSEQ multiplex PCR. Of 850,000 to 1,100,000 clones in the sample, around three quarters are singletons; the top ten hold 0.89%. Specimen: memory CD4+ T cells from PBMCs. The subset was: CD45RA-negative fraction. The receptors here all came from a man younger than 35 in good health. Some clones in this sample may be carry-over from other donors' samples.

In this sample, this clone turned up once. The rearrangement links TRBV7-9 to TRBJ2-1, with 8 bases lining up with TRBD2. Unmatched junction bases numbered 0, after V lost 4 bases and J lost 4 bases. This CDR3 region has 13 residues. Germline CDR1 SEHNR, CDR2 FQNEAQ (reference sequence). The CDR3 reads CASSSSGYNEQFF. The CDR3 DNA follows: TGTGCCAGCAGCTCTAGCGGGTACAATGAGCAGTTCTTC.

DNA for the CDR3: TGTGCCAGCAGCAGATCGGGACAGAGAGAACAAGAGACCCAGTACTTC. Its protein is CASSRSGQREQETQYF. V is TRBV11-2 and J is TRBJ2-5; 7 nucleotides match TRBD1. CDR3 size: 16 residues. Unmatched junction bases numbered 11, after V lost 5 bases and J lost 2 bases. Germline CDR1 SGHAT, CDR2 FQNNGV.

The chain couples TRBV7-3 to TRBJ1-4; D is perhaps TRBD1 (5 bases). The V gene's germline CDR1 is SGHTA and CDR2 FQGTGA. The CDR3 totals 15 residues. Trimming took off 5 bases at V and 4 bases at J, with 14 bases between the two ends. CDR3 region: CASSPGRGDNEKLFF. The DNA for the CDR3 is TGTGCCAGCAGCCCGGGAAGGGGTGATAATGAAAAACTGTTTTTT.

V is TRBV7-2 and J is TRBJ2-1; weak D call: TRBD2 (6 bases). Trimming removed 1 base from V and 7 bases from J, with 17 bases in between. The V gene's germline CDR1 is SGHTA and CDR2 FQGNSA. The CDR3 runs to 16 residues. Written as DNA, the CDR3 is TGTGCCAGCAGCTTAGTATCGGGAGATGTGTGGAATGAGCAGTTCTTC. This sequence encodes CASSLVSGDVWNEQFF.

This chain links TRBV28 with TRBJ1-1, with a weak D call TRBD1 (6 bases). The CDR3 is 14 amino acids. V was clipped by 7 bases and J by 7 bases, with 19 bases between them. Germline CDR1 and CDR2: MDHEN and SYDVKM. The chain's CDR3 is CASIWGARQGEAFF. CDR3 DNA: TGTGCCAGCATTTGGGGGGCAAGGCAGGGTGAAGCTTTCTTT. Full variable domain (remainder filled in from reference TRBV28 and TRBJ1-1): DVKVTQSSRYLVKRTGEKVFLECVQDMDHENMFWYRQDPGLGLRLIYFSYDVKMKEKGDIPEGYSVSREKKERFSLILESASTNQTSMYLCASIWGARQGEAFFGQGTRLTVV.

This clone is a singleton in its sample. The chain couples TRBV6-1 to TRBJ2-5; D may match TRBD1 or TRBD2 (5 bases each). CDR1 is MNHNS, CDR2 SASEGT, per germline. The CDR3 has 15 residues. Trimming left V 5 bases short and J 2 bases short, with 15 bases between. The CDR3 sequence: CASSTSGPRQETQYF. Written as DNA, the CDR3 is TGTGCCAGCAGTACCTCGGGACCCAGGCAAGAGACCCAGTACTTC.

The chain links TRBV18 to TRBJ1-2, with 8 nucleotides matching TRBD1. J was trimmed by 5 bases and V by 3 bases; bases with no gene match: 8. CDR3 size: 15 residues. Germline V CDR1 and CDR2: KGHSH, LQKENI. The DNA of the CDR3 is TGTGCCAGCTCACCTTCGACAGGGGTCTGGTATGGCTACACCTTC. Translating it yields CASSPSTGVWYGYTF.

This clone was detected a few times. The chain uses TRBV2 and TRBJ2-7; no definite D call. CDR3 length equals 11 residues. The germline V gene encodes CDR1 SNHLY and CDR2 FYNNEI. V lost 3 bases and J lost 6, with 6 bases in between. CDR3 sequence reads: CASSEWLEQYF. The CDR3 region has the DNA TGTGCCAGCAGTGAGTGGCTCGAGCAGTACTTC.

This chain uses TRBV11-1 with TRBJ2-7; D gene uncertain. There are 14 residues in the CDR3. The V gene lost 5 bases and the J gene lost 3 bases, with 14 bases spanning the gap. Germline V CDR1 and CDR2: SGHAT, FQDESV (reference sequence). DNA of the CDR3: TGTGCCAGCAGCCCCTGGACCTCGATCTACGAGCAGTACTTC. Its protein product is CASSPWTSIYEQYF.

The rearrangement links TRBV19 to TRBJ1-4; the D gene is possibly TRBD1 (6 bases). The V end was cut by 8 bases, the J end by 1 base, with 14 bases between. This CDR3 spans 15 amino acids. Per the germline V gene, CDR1 is LNHDA and CDR2 is SQIVND (reference sequence). The CDR3 region has the DNA TGTGCCAGTGGGGGCCCGAGGGAAACTAATGAAAAACTGTTTTTT. Protein product: CASGGPRETNEKLFF.

The sample holds one count of this clone. The chain joins TRBV2 to TRBJ1-5, with 8 positions matching TRBD1. Germline V gene sequence: CDR1 SNHLY, CDR2 FYNNEI. CDR3 size: 14 residues. V shed 3 bases and J 5 bases; nucleotides not matched to a gene: 3. The CDR3 DNA follows: TGTGCCAGCAGTGACAGGGGGCATTATCAGCCCCAGCATTTT. This gives the protein CASSDRGHYQPQHF. The full variable domain, in which reference TRBV2 and TRBJ1-5 provide the parts outside the CDR3, is EPEVTQTPSHQVTQMGQEVILRCVPISNHLYFYWYRQILGQKVEFLVSFYNNEISEKSEIFDDQFSVERPDGSNFTLKIRSTKLEDSAMYFCASSDRGHYQPQHFGDGTRLSIL.

The chain couples TRBV7-3 to TRBJ2-2, with D maybe TRBD2 (5 bases). The V and J ends lost 5 bases and 7 bases respectively, with 20 bases between them. CDR3 size: 16 residues. Germline-derived CDR1 and CDR2 are SGHTA and FQGTGA. CDR3 nucleotide sequence: TGTGCCAGCAGCCCAAGTTCCGCCTCACTAGGCGGGGAGCTGTTTTTT. Encoded protein: CASSPSSASLGGELFF. Variable domain in full (rest from reference TRBV7-3 and TRBJ2-2): GAGVSQTPSNKVTEKGKYVELRCDPISGHTALYWYRQSLGQGPEFLIYFQGTGAADDSGLPNDRFFAVRPEGSVSTLKIQRTERGDSAVYLCASSPSSASLGGELFFGEGSRLTVL.

This chain uses TRBV7-3 with TRBJ2-2, with 9 positions matching TRBD1. Germline loops: CDR1 SGHTA, CDR2 FQGTGA. The CDR3 loop spans 17 amino acids. With 4 bases clipped from V and 4 bases from J, the junction kept 10 bases outside the gene matches. CDR3 residues: CASSSGPQGALTGELFF. DNA for the CDR3: TGTGCCAGCAGCTCAGGACCACAGGGGGCGCTCACCGGGGAGCTGTTTTTT. Combining the CDR3 with reference TRBV7-3 and TRBJ2-2 gives the whole variable domain GAGVSQTPSNKVTEKGKYVELRCDPISGHTALYWYRQSLGQGPEFLIYFQGTGAADDSGLPNDRFFAVRPEGSVSTLKIQRTERGDSAVYLCASSSGPQGALTGELFFGEGSRLTVL.

The gene calls are TRBV7-9 and TRBJ2-3; TRBD1 aligns across 10 bases. The V gene end was trimmed by 5 bases and the J gene end by 8 bases; junction bases not matched to a gene: 13. There are 16 residues in the CDR3. Germline values: CDR1 SEHNR, CDR2 FQNEAQ (reference sequence). In nucleotides, the CDR3 is TGTGCCAGCAGCGTCAGCCGGGACAGGGGATCGGGTACGCAGTATTTT. Translated, it gives CASSVSRDRGSGTQYF.

The chain joins TRBV29-1 to TRBJ2-7, with D tentatively TRBD2 (6 bases). V lost 0 bases, J lost 2 bases, and 17 bases lay in between. Germline V gene lookup returns CDR1 SQVTM and CDR2 ANQGSEA. The CDR3 runs 16 residues. The CDR3, as DNA: TGCAGCGTTGAAGATCAGTCGGGACTGTTAACCTACGAGCAGTACTTC. It is translated as CSVEDQSGLLTYEQYF.

The chain couples TRBV27 to TRBJ1-1, with 10 bases that match TRBD1. The CDR3 runs to 14 residues. The germline V gene encodes CDR1 MNHEY and CDR2 SMNVEV (reference sequence). After removal of 6 bases from V and 9 bases from J, the junction contained 10 bases not matched to a gene. The CDR3, as DNA: TGTGCCAGCAGCCGCGGGACAGGGGTCACCAAAGCTTTCTTT. Translation gives CASSRGTGVTKAFF.

A note on this clone: This sample includes further DNA sequences coding for the same CDR3. The chain joins TRBV5-1 to TRBJ2-1, with 8 bases that match TRBD2. The J segment lost 3 bases and the V segment lost 1 base, leaving 3 bases of the junction unmatched. Germline lookup yields CDR1 SGHRS and CDR2 YFSETQ. CDR3 length: 15 amino acids. Here the CDR3 reads CASSLSGSDYNEQFF. CDR3 DNA: TGCGCCAGCAGCTTGAGCGGGAGTGACTACAATGAGCAGTTCTTC.

The rearrangement links TRBV7-9 to TRBJ2-2, with D perhaps given as TRBD1 or TRBD2 (5 bases each). Germline CDR1 and CDR2: SEHNR and FQNEAQ (reference sequence). Between the trimmed V and J ends, which lost 3 bases and 5 bases, there was a span of 13 bases. The CDR3 extends over 15 amino acids. The CDR3 bases are TGTGCCAGCAGCTTGGGGACGGAGGATACCGGGGAGCTGTTTTTT. It is translated as CASSLGTEDTGELFF.

The chain uses TRBV6-1 and TRBJ2-5; no firm D call. CDR1 and CDR2 (germline): MNHNS, SASEGT. The CDR3 extends over 12 amino acids. With 5 bases removed from V and 0 bases from J, the gap between germline ends came to 4 bases. As DNA, the CDR3 is TGTGCCAGCAGTTCCAACCAAGAGACCCAGTACTTC. Translated: CASSSNQETQYF.

J is TRBJ2-7 and V is TRBV27; possibly TRBD1 for D (6 bases). CDR3 length: 13 amino acids. Germline-derived CDR1 and CDR2 are MNHEY and SMNVEV (reference sequence). V lost 3 bases, J lost 3 bases, and 9 bases lay in between. CDR3 in amino acids: CASSLFRGYEQYF. CDR3 in DNA: TGTGCCAGCAGTTTGTTCAGGGGCTACGAGCAGTACTTC.

This chain uses TRBV28 with TRBJ1-5; possible D gene TRBD1, 6 bases. This CDR3 comprises 14 residues. Germline V gene data show CDR1 as MDHEN and CDR2 as SYDVKM. With 3 bases removed from V and 6 bases from J, the gap between germline ends came to 12 bases. DNA of the CDR3: TGTGCCAGCAGTTTGCAGGGGTTTGGTCAGCCCCAGCATTTT. Amino acids: CASSLQGFGQPQHF. Looking up the rest from reference TRBV28 and TRBJ1-5 gives the full variable domain: DVKVTQSSRYLVKRTGEKVFLECVQDMDHENMFWYRQDPGLGLRLIYFSYDVKMKEKGDIPEGYSVSREKKERFSLILESASTNQTSMYLCASSLQGFGQPQHFGDGTRLSIL.

This chain joins TRBV30 and TRBJ2-3; 10 bases agree with TRBD1. This CDR3 is 14 amino acids long. The germline gives CDR1 GTSNPN, CDR2 SVGIG (reference sequence). Trimming at V came to 6 bases and at J to 2 bases, leaving 5 bases not matched to a gene. For the CDR3, the DNA is TGTGCCTGCGACAGGGGGCGGACCACAGATACGCAGTATTTT. It yields the protein CACDRGRTTDTQYF.

The chain uses TRBV4-1 and TRBJ2-5, with a possible D match to TRBD2 (6 bases). Looked up from germline, CDR1 is MGHRA and CDR2 is YSYEKL. The CDR3 spans 13 residues. V was clipped by 0 bases and J by 5 bases, with 7 bases between them. CDR3 coding DNA: TGCGCCAGCAGCCAAGATCGGGGGGAGACCCAGTACTTC. Translated: CASSQDRGETQYF.